The entry that follows covers one T cell receptor beta chain sequence. This clonotype was recorded many times. Its antigen remains undetermined. Per-nucleotide qualities are absent, and no much larger clonotype sits a single base away. cDNA was synthesized by template-switch 5'RACE using a primer with a 10-nucleotide random unique molecular identifier that tagged each TCR transcript. Every sequencing run yielded over 200 million TCR-beta sequences covering 15-18 subjects. Total RNA was extracted with the RNeasy kit. The KAPA Real-time Library Amplification kit was used to amplify TCR-beta VDJ regions with primers for the TCR constant region and the 5'RACE anchor. A first PCR added sample indexes and Illumina adaptors, and a second PCR then raised library yield. After purification with Ampure beads, the TCR product of roughly 650 bp was size-selected on a 2% E-gel SizeSelection system. Before pooling, library quality was checked on a Bioanalyzer, concentration was measured with Qubit, and libraries were quantified with the Kapa Library Quantification kit. An Illumina HiSeq 2500 was used to sequence the libraries paired-end at 2 x 150 bp. To increase sequence diversity, roughly 24-32% phiX was spiked into each library pool. The original pipeline was this. Quality-filtered reads were processed with the UMI-based MiGEC pipeline, which removed over 75% of raw TCR sequences during error correction. VDJ genes were aligned to IMGT germline references, and each clonotype was defined by a unique CDR3 amino acid sequence together with V-J genes. Clonal expansion, Shannon diversity and CDR3 relatedness were evaluated with VDJtools (CalcPairwiseDistances, ClusterSamples), while phylogenetic trees were built in CLCbio workbench. A clone was classed as expanded if it had 8 or more unique UMIs, a cutoff based on coefficient-of-variation modelling across technical triplicates. Clones were called with MiXCR by TCRdb after fastp trimmed the public reads at Q25, and only in-frame beta chains were retained. Rows merge per CDR3 protein into single entries with the most common DNA and genes. The V and J calls shown here were made by TCRdb, not taken from the authors' results. The sample table contains about 59,000 distinct CDR3 sequences; only one count was recorded for about 4% of them. The ten largest clonotypes hold roughly 2.3% of the sample.

The data originate from a study of neurological immune-mediated disorders (dated by TCRdb to the late 2010s). Study-wide context: Of the approximately 34 multiple sclerosis patients, about 31 had relapsing-remitting MS and 3 had secondary progressive MS. Using UMI-based sequencing, the study compared peripheral blood TCR-beta repertoires from patients with HTLV-I-associated myelopathy (HAM/TSP), patients with multiple sclerosis, and healthy controls. The 106 TCR-beta libraries covered PBMC samples along with longitudinal samples, technical triplicates, and paired sorted CD4+ and CD8+ T-cell subsets. The cohort comprised about 70 subjects: about 15 HAM/TSP patients, around 35 multiple sclerosis patients and around 20 healthy controls. The full study reports these points: The MS cluster showed no association with clinical or MRI features, and the authors stated that larger cohorts are needed. In a phylogenetic analysis, the repertoires of 18 out of 34 MS patients fell into a single cluster of related CDR3 sequences, pointing to a possible signature at the repertoire level. TCR clonal expansion was greatest in HAM/TSP patients and smallest in MS patients, who ranked below even healthy controls. No identical CDR3 amino acid sequences were found to be shared among expanded clones across subjects, suggesting that TCR-beta repertoires were private in all groups.

Trimmed from V: 4 bases; trimmed from J: 7 bases; junction bases lacking a gene match: 13. The CDR3 numbers 17 residues from cysteine through phenylalanine. Only the CDR3 DNA is retained, 51 bases long and in frame from the first base. For the unsorted PBMC libraries, 2 million PBMCs were stored in RNAlater at -80 degrees C until RNA extraction and were used to generate the libraries. The multiple sclerosis patients were enrolled in a US clinical protocol that used magnetic resonance imaging to evaluate disease progression. Peripheral blood was subjected to Ficoll-Hypaque density gradient centrifugation to isolate PBMCs, which were then cryopreserved in liquid nitrogen.

The receptor chain draws on TRBV12-3 or TRBV12-4 and TRBJ2-1, with 10 bases matching TRBD2. The sample comprised PBMCs. This TCR came from a woman in her forties or fifties with multiple sclerosis. In nucleotide form, the sequence is TGTGCCAGCAGTTCTAGCCCCAGCGGGAGGGCCAGGAATGAGCAGTTCTTC. This gives the protein CASSSSPSGRARNEQFF.